This T cell receptor beta chain is drawn from a study of cytomegalovirus exposure and HLA in healthy donors. Study details: An earlier analysis found 117 million unique TCR beta sequences from 150 million to 200 million T cells.

The study ran its PCR with 60 Vbeta and 13 Jbeta primers. Generated by immunoSEQ multiplex PCR, the TCRdb table keeps only in-frame clones and is missing some. The sample lists about 100,000 clones, around 80% occurring once. Though probably carrying unrecorded immune exposures, donors were nominally healthy at sampling. The germline V gene has CDR1 LNHNV and CDR2 YYDKDF (reference sequence). CDR3 size: 17 residues. V shed 0 bases and J shed 7 bases, with 21 bases lying between them. The sequencing input was PBMCs. The V gene is TRBV15, the J gene TRBJ1-2, with D unresolved. The sequence was collected from a male donor in good health and CMV-seropositive. CDR3 sequence reads: CATSRDLLTVPLGGYTF. DNA of the CDR3: TGTGCCACCAGCAGAGATTTGCTAACAGTCCCCCTGGGTGGCTACACCTTC.